Following are 26 T cell receptor beta chains from one sample sequenced in a study of spatial heterogeneity in lung cancer. Noted time point: sample taken at primary tumor resection. Unsorted whole RNA from tumor, nontumor lung or frozen PBMC underwent sequencing. Each CDR3 protein is one row after TCRdb ran MiXCR on the 5' RACE reads. The data show approximately 11,000 distinct CDR3 sequences, 3.5% to 4% seen once. The starting material was normal lung tissue next to the tumor, obtained at surgery. The source is a male donor with early-stage non-small cell lung cancer.

This clonotype came up many times. This beta chain is an off-target read within a library intended for alpha chains, so its frequency means little. The J gene is TRBJ2-5, the V gene TRBV7-6; D unresolved. Germline lookup yields CDR1 SGHVS and CDR2 FNYEAQ. This CDR3 has 12 residues. Between the trimmed V and J ends, which lost 3 bases and 5 bases, there was a span of 7 bases. The DNA for the CDR3 is TGTGCCAGCAGCTTCGTTGTCGAGACCCAGTACTTC. This sequence encodes CASSFVVETQYF.

This clonotype showed up many times. This beta chain represents an off-target read in a library built for alpha chains; its size is of limited meaning. This chain uses TRBV12-3 or TRBV12-4 with TRBJ2-1, with D unclear. V lost 2 bases to trimming and J lost 7 bases, with 9 bases between them. This CDR3 has 13 amino acids. The CDR3 spells CASSLQESNEQFF. Written as DNA, the CDR3 is TGTGCCAGCAGTTTACAGGAAAGTAATGAGCAGTTCTTC.

In its sample, this clonotype was seen many times. This beta chain lies outside the target of a library built for alpha chains; its clone size means little. The CDR3 DNA sequence: TGTGCTAGTGGGCCGGAAGGGAGGGCCGTAGGCGAGCAGTACTTC. Protein sequence: CASGPEGRAVGEQYF. The V call is TRBV12-5, the J call TRBJ2-7; 7 nucleotides align to TRBD2. Trimming at V came to 6 bases and at J to 6 bases, leaving 14 bases not matched to a gene. Germline-derived CDR1 and CDR2 are LGHNT and FRNRAP. There are 15 residues in the CDR3.

This clonotype was found a few times. As an off-target read in a library built for alpha chains, this beta chain has a frequency of little significance. The chain joins TRBV4-1 to TRBJ2-1; 9 bases are shared with TRBD1. V lost 3 bases, J lost 13 bases, and 7 bases stayed unmatched. Germline V gene data show CDR1 as MGHRA and CDR2 as YSYEKL. The CDR3 length is 13 residues. CDR3 coding DNA: TGCGCCAGCAGCCAGGACGGGACAGGGATCCAGTTCTTC. Encoded protein: CASSQDGTGIQFF.

This clonotype was recorded many times. Being off target in a library aimed at alpha chains, this beta chain has a size of little meaning. The rearrangement uses TRBV12-3 or TRBV12-4 and TRBJ1-2; the D is unclear. Trimming stripped 5 bases from V and 3 bases from J, with 7 bases between. The CDR3 consists of 12 residues. The CDR3 region is CASSPRDYGYTF. The CDR3 bases are TGTGCCAGCAGTCCAAGGGACTATGGCTACACCTTC.

This clonotype was counted ten times or more. As an off-target read in a library built for alpha chains, this beta chain has a frequency of little significance. This chain links TRBV4-1 with TRBJ1-2, with D uncertain. This CDR3 comprises 14 residues. The germline V gene has CDR1 MGHRA and CDR2 YSYEKL. Trimming shortened V by 4 bases and J by 0 bases, and 9 bases separated the two germline ends. The CDR3 protein is CASSLQTTNYGYTF. The CDR3, as DNA: TGCGCCAGCAGCCTGCAGACTACTAACTATGGCTACACCTTC.

This clonotype has at least ten counts. This beta chain turned up in a library designed for alpha chains; as an off-target read, its abundance says little. CDR3 in amino acids: CASRRDAYNSPLHF. The CDR3 DNA is TGTGCCAGCAGGAGGGACGCCTATAATTCACCCCTCCACTTT. The rearrangement uses TRBV27 and TRBJ1-6; perhaps TRBD1 as D (5 bases). The germline CDR1 and CDR2 sequences are MNHEY and SMNVEV (reference sequence). V was cut by 6 bases and J by 2 bases, with 8 bases left in between. This CDR3 is built from 14 residues.

This clonotype has at least ten counts. This beta chain is a stray read from a library made for alpha chains; its abundance is not meaningful. This chain uses TRBV6-2 or TRBV6-3 with TRBJ2-7; D possibly corresponds to TRBD2 (6 bases). The germline V gene has CDR1 MNHEY and CDR2 SVGEGT. The V end lost 2 bases, the J end lost 5 bases, and 13 bases lay between the germline ends. The CDR3 has 14 amino acids. The CDR3 nucleotides read TGTGCCAGCAGTTACCCGACTAGTTTCGACGAGCAGTACTTC. The encoded protein is CASSYPTSFDEQYF.

This clonotype was found many times. Because the library targeted alpha chains, this beta chain is an off-target read whose size means little. The V gene is TRBV15, the J gene TRBJ2-3, with 8 bases that match TRBD2. J lost 3 bases, V lost 5 bases, and 10 bases had no gene match. CDR1 and CDR2 (germline): LNHNV, YYDKDF (reference sequence). This CDR3 has 16 residues. The CDR3 loop is CATSERRGAKTDTQYF. DNA for the CDR3: TGTGCCACCAGCGAGAGGCGGGGGGCCAAGACAGATACGCAGTATTTT. The full variable domain, in which reference TRBV15 and TRBJ2-3 provide the parts outside the CDR3, is DAMVIQNPRYQVTQFGKPVTLSCSQTLNHNVMYWYQQKSSQAPKLLFHYYDKDFNNEADTPDNFQSRRPNTSFCFLDIRSPGLGDTAMYLCATSERRGAKTDTQYFGPGTRLTVL.

This clonotype was observed many times. The library was built for alpha chains, so this beta chain is an off-target read and its size means little. This chain uses TRBV27 with TRBJ2-7; 9 bases map to TRBD2. Looked up from germline, CDR1 is MNHEY and CDR2 is SMNVEV (reference sequence). The CDR3 loop spans 15 amino acids. J lost 2 bases, V lost 2 bases, and 4 bases had no gene match. The CDR3 spells CASSLDAGGAYEQYF. CDR3 DNA: TGTGCCAGCAGTTTAGACGCGGGAGGGGCCTACGAGCAGTACTTC.

This clonotype appeared many times. This beta chain is an off-target read within a library intended for alpha chains, so its frequency means little. The V call is TRBV27, the J call TRBJ1-5; D ambiguous. Trimming cost V 5 bases and J 3 bases, with 8 bases left between them. This CDR3 is 13 amino acids long. From germline, CDR1 is MNHEY and CDR2 SMNVEV (reference sequence). Written as DNA, the CDR3 is TGTGCCAGCAGTGGCAGGTACAATCAGCCCCAGCATTTT. Translated: CASSGRYNQPQHF.

This clonotype was counted many times. The library was built for alpha chains, so this beta chain is an off-target read and its size means little. V and J are TRBV6-5 and TRBJ2-7; TRBD2 might be the D (6 bases). This CDR3 is 14 amino acids long. V was shortened by 6 bases and J by 3 bases, with 15 bases between the two germline ends. CDR1 and CDR2 from the germline V gene are MNHEY and SVGAGI. Here the CDR3 DNA reads TGTGCCAGCAGCCCTGCCGGGGGAGGCTACGAGCAGTACTTC. Translation: CASSPAGGGYEQYF.

This clonotype was picked up many times. Little can be read into the size of this beta chain, an off-target read in a library designed for alpha chains. The chain is built from TRBV10-2 and TRBJ2-1, with D perhaps being TRBD1 or TRBD2 (5 bases each). The CDR3 is made up of 12 amino acids. The germline CDR1 and CDR2 sequences are WSHSY and SAAADI. The V gene lost 6 bases and the J gene lost 8 bases, with 11 bases spanning the gap. The CDR3 DNA follows: TGCGCCAGCAGCTCGGGACGCTATGAGCAGTTCTTC. It specifies CASSSGRYEQFF.

Many counts were recorded for this clonotype. A library prepared for alpha chains yielded this beta chain as an off-target read; its size is of little meaning. The chain has TRBV10-3 and TRBJ2-7; D unclear. Germline CDR1 ENHRY, CDR2 SYGVKD. V was clipped by 5 bases and J by 2 bases, with 13 bases between them. This CDR3 has 14 amino acids. The CDR3 region has the DNA TGTGCCATCAGTTCACACTCAGGCGCCTACGAGCAGTACTTC. Protein sequence: CAISSHSGAYEQYF.

In regard to this clonotype: This beta chain appears as a stray read in a library generated for alpha chains; its size is not informative. The genes are TRBV7-3 and TRBJ2-5; TRBD1 or TRBD2 may be the D gene (5 bases each). With 1 base removed from V and 3 bases from J, the gap between germline ends came to 12 bases. Germline lookup yields CDR1 SGHTA and CDR2 FQGTGA. The CDR3 length is 15 residues. The CDR3 loop is CASSLMGRGEETQYF. The CDR3 DNA reads TGTGCCAGCAGCTTAATGGGGCGAGGGGAAGAGACCCAGTACTTC.

This clonotype was counted many times. In a library made to pick up alpha chains, this beta chain is a stray read with a size that means little. The chain uses TRBV3-1 and TRBJ2-3; D is perhaps TRBD2 (5 bases). Germline CDR1 reads LGHDT; CDR2 reads YNNKEL (reference sequence). This CDR3 spans 15 amino acids. V gave up 1 base and J gave up 5 bases, with 13 bases separating them. The CDR3 nucleotides read TGTGCCAGCAGCCAAGGGTGGCGGGTGAAAGATACGCAGTATTTT. Protein: CASSQGWRVKDTQYF.

This clonotype is labeled medium-sized. For a library built for alpha chains, this beta chain is a stray read; little rests on its size. The rearrangement uses TRBV15 and TRBJ1-1; no clear D gene. The CDR3 has 15 amino acids. V was shortened by 0 bases and J by 6 bases, with 14 bases between the two germline ends. The germline CDR1 and CDR2 sequences are LNHNV and YYDKDF (reference sequence). The CDR3 DNA reads as TGTGCCACCAGCAGAGATCTTTTCCGTAGCGCTGAAGCTTTCTTT. Protein: CATSRDLFRSAEAFF.

This clonotype has ten or more counts. Because the library targeted alpha chains, this beta chain is an off-target read whose size means little. This sequence joins TRBV20-1 and TRBJ2-1; D gene uncertain. V was trimmed by 0 bases and J by 0 bases, leaving 18 bases between them. Germline-derived CDR1 and CDR2 are DFQATT and SNEGSKA (reference sequence). The length of the CDR3 is 18 residues. Here the CDR3 reads CSARDPWSEESSYNEQFF. The DNA for the CDR3 is TGCAGTGCTAGAGACCCTTGGTCGGAAGAAAGCTCCTACAATGAGCAGTTCTTC.

Ten or more counts support this clonotype. Within a library made for alpha chains, this beta chain is off target, and its count is uninformative. The V call is TRBV3-1, the J call TRBJ2-7; 7 bases line up with TRBD2. There are 13 residues in the CDR3. Germline V gene data show CDR1 as LGHDT and CDR2 as YNNKEL (reference sequence). J lost 10 bases, V lost 1 base, and 7 bases had no gene match. The CDR3 region is CASSQGGSSGQYF. The CDR3, as DNA: TGTGCCAGCAGCCAAGGTGGATCTAGCGGACAGTACTTC.

This clonotype was seen many times. This beta chain lies outside the target of a library built for alpha chains; its clone size means little. This chain connects TRBV20-1 to TRBJ2-7, with D perhaps given as TRBD1 or TRBD2 (5 bases each). This CDR3 is 12 amino acids long. V lost 0 bases, J lost 6 bases, and 9 bases lay in between. Germline CDR1 and CDR2: DFQATT and SNEGSKA (reference sequence). DNA of the CDR3: TGCAGTGCTAGAGATGAGGGGCGCGAGCAGTACTTC. Translated, it gives CSARDEGREQYF.

This clonotype is medium-sized (0.01 to 0.1%). This beta chain lies outside the target of a library built for alpha chains; its clone size means little. This rearrangement joins TRBV7-8 to TRBJ1-1; the match to TRBD1 covers 10 bases. Looked up from germline, CDR1 is SGHVS and CDR2 is FQNEAQ. The CDR3 is made up of 13 amino acids. V trimming: 3 bases; J trimming: 8 bases; junction bases outside the gene matches: 3. The CDR3 region has the DNA TGTGCCAGCAGCTTGGGACAGGGGCTAGAAGCTTTCTTT. It yields the protein CASSLGQGLEAFF.

This clonotype was recorded at least ten times. This beta chain was picked up by a library intended for alpha chains and is off target, so its count carries little meaning. The chain has TRBV12-3 or TRBV12-4 and TRBJ1-5; no firm D call. V gave up 4 bases and J gave up 1 base, with 8 bases separating them. The CDR3 has 14 amino acids. CDR3: CASSSILSNQPQHF. CDR3 in DNA: TGTGCCAGCAGTTCGATCTTGAGCAATCAGCCCCAGCATTTT.

This clonotype was recorded many times. A library made for alpha chains picked up this beta chain off target, so its size means little. J is TRBJ1-1 and V is TRBV29-1; TRBD1 might be the D (5 bases). The V end lost 4 bases, the J end lost 5 bases, and 17 bases lay between the germline ends. The CDR3 has 14 amino acids. Germline-derived CDR1 and CDR2 are SQVTM and ANQGSEA. The CDR3 DNA sequence: TGCAGCGTTGTAGACGGGGGGTATAATACTGAAGCTTTCTTT. It is translated as CSVVDGGYNTEAFF.

This clonotype was picked up many times. Little can be read into the size of this beta chain, an off-target read in a library designed for alpha chains. The chain combines TRBV5-4 with TRBJ1-3; 9 bases line up with TRBD1. Germline assignment: CDR1 SGHNT and CDR2 YYREEE (reference sequence). This CDR3 region has 15 residues. V lost 4 bases to trimming and J lost 4 bases; unmatched junction nucleotides: 6. The CDR3 DNA reads as TGTGCCAGCAGCGATGGGACAGGGAGAGGAAACACCATATATTTT. Protein product: CASSDGTGRGNTIYF.

By sample share, this clonotype is medium-sized. Found in a library prepared for alpha chains, this beta chain is an off-target read, and its abundance has little meaning. The V and J genes are TRBV2 and TRBJ1-1; 7 bases align to TRBD1. Per germline, CDR1 SNHLY and CDR2 FYNNEI. The CDR3 has 13 residues. J was trimmed by 9 bases and V by 4 bases; bases with no gene match: 8. CDR3: CASSGSGQIKAFF. CDR3 in DNA: TGTGCCAGCAGTGGATCGGGACAGATAAAAGCTTTCTTT.

At least ten counts were recorded for this clonotype. Since the library was made to target alpha chains, this beta chain is a stray read and its abundance is not meaningful. This rearrangement joins TRBV19 to TRBJ1-5; 7 bases match TRBD1. This CDR3 comprises 16 residues. V lost 0 bases and J lost 11; bases outside the gene matches: 13. CDR1 is LNHDA and CDR2 is SQIVND in the germline V gene (reference sequence). CDR3 protein: CASSIDPGAGGSAQHF. The CDR3 nucleotides read TGTGCCAGTAGTATAGACCCCGGGGCAGGGGGATCCGCCCAGCATTTT.